This TCR beta chain was sequenced during a study of T cell changes during pregnancy in multiple sclerosis. This clone was recorded only once. Sequencing used immunoSEQ multiplex PCR; TCRdb keeps in-frame clones, though not all of them. The sample shows around 85,000 clones, about 91% of them seen only once. There are 13 residues in the CDR3. V was cut by 3 bases and J by 11 bases, with 17 bases left in between. CDR1 is SQVTM, CDR2 ANQGSEA, per germline. The receptor was isolated from a female donor in good health, serving as a control in a pregnancy study. Some clones in this sample may be carry-over from other donors' samples. V and J are TRBV29-1 and TRBJ2-1; D perhaps matches TRBD1 (6 bases). Here the sequenced sample was PBMCs, taken in the first trimester of pregnancy. The CDR3: CSVDKNRDTQQFF. The CDR3 coding sequence is TGCAGCGTTGACAAGAACCGGGACACACAGCAGTTCTTC.